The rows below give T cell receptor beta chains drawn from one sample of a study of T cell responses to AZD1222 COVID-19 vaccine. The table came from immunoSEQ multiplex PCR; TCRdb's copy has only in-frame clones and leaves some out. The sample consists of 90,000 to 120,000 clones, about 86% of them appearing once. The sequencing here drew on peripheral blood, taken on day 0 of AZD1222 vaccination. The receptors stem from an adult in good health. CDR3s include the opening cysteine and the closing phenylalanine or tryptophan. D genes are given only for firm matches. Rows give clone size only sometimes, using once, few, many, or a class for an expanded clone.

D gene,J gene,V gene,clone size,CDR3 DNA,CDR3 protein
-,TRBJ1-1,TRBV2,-,TGTGCCAGCAGGGGGGGGACGGAGAACACTGAAGCTTTCTTT,CASRGGTENTEAFF
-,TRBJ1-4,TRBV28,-,TGTGCCAGCAGTCCGGGACTGCGCGGGGAAAAACTGTTTTTT,CASSPGLRGEKLFF
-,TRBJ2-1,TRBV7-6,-,TGTGCCAGCAGCTTAGGGCTACCCAATGAGCAGTTCTTC,CASSLGLPNEQFF
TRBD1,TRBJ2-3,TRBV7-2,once,TGTGCCAGCAGCTTAGGAGCAGGGGGCAGAACAGATACGCAGTATTTT,CASSLGAGGRTDTQYF
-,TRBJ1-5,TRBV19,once,TGTGCCAGTAGTATTAACACAGGGAATCAGCCCCAGCATTTT,CASSINTGNQPQHF
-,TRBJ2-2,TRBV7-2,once,TGTGCCAGCAGCTTAGAGGTTGGCTTCGGGGCCGGGGAGCTGTTTTTT,CASSLEVGFGAGELFF
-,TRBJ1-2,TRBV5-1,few,TGCGCCAGCAGCTTGAGTCAGGGGAACGGCTACACCTTC,CASSLSQGNGYTF
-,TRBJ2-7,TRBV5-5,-,TGTGCCAGCAGCTCGACAGTAAGAATTTACGAGCAGTACTTC,CASSSTVRIYEQYF
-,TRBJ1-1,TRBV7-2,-,TGTGCCAGCACCACTATGGGCGGGTCTGAAGCTTTCTTT,CASTTMGGSEAFF
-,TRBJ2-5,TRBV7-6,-,TGTGCCAGCAGCAATCGGACAACGAAGACCCAGTACTTC,CASSNRTTKTQYF
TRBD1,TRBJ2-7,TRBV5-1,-,TGCGCCAGCAGCCGGGACAGCCGATACGAGCAGTACTTC,CASSRDSRYEQYF
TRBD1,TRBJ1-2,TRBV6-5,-,TGTGCCAGCACGGCGGCAGGGGGTTATGGCTACACCTTC,CASTAAGGYGYTF
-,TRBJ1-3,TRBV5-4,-,TGTGCCAGCAGCCTGCCAAGCCCGGGCTCTGGAAACACCATATATTTT,CASSLPSPGSGNTIYF
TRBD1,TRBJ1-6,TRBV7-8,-,TGTGCCAGCTCCCTTCAGGGGGCGACGGGTACGGCCCTCCACTTT,CASSLQGATGTALHF
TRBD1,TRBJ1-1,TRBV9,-,TGTGCCAGCAGCGCCCTCACAGGGGGCTCCGCTGAAGCTTTCTTT,CASSALTGGSAEAFF
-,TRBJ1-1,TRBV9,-,TGTGCCAGCAGCGTAGGAATGTCCAACACTGAAGCTTTCTTT,CASSVGMSNTEAFF
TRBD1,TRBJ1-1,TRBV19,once,TGTGCCAGTACCGGTGGGACAGGAAAAGGTGAAGCTTTCTTT,CASTGGTGKGEAFF
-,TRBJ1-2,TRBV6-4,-,TGTGCCAGCAGTGCCCAGCCATCGGCCGAGGGTGGCTACACCTTC,CASSAQPSAEGGYTF
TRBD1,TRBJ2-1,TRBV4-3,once,TGCGCCAGCAGCCAGAGGGGGACAGGGGTAGATGAGCAGTTCTTC,CASSQRGTGVDEQFF
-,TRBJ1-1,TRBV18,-,TGTGCCAGCTCACCTCAACGGGGGGGGGCAGCCGGGCCTGAAGCTTTCTTT,CASSPQRGGAAGPEAFF
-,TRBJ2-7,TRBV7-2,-,TGTGCCAGCAGCCCAACGACATTAGGCTCCGAGCAGTACTTC,CASSPTTLGSEQYF
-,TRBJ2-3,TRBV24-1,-,TGTGCCACCAGTGATTCGGGTCGAGCCACAGATACGCAGTATTTT,CATSDSGRATDTQYF
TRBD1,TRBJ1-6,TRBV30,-,TGTGCCTGGGTAGAAAAGGGACAGGGGACCTCACCCCTCCACTTT,CAWVEKGQGTSPLHF
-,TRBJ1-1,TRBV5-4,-,TGTGCCAGCAGCTTCGCTTCGTCCACTGAAGCTTTCTTT,CASSFASSTEAFF
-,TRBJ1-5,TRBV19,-,TGTGCCAGTAAGGAGGTAGGCCGCGAGAAGCCCCAGCATTTT,CASKEVGREKPQHF
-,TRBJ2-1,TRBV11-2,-,TGTGCCAGCAGCTTAGTGGCGGGGTCCTACAATGAGCAGTTCTTC,CASSLVAGSYNEQFF
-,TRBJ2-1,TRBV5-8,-,TGTGCCAGCAGCAGGGGCCACAATGAGCAGTTCTTC,CASSRGHNEQFF
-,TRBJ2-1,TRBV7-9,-,TGTGCCAGCAGGGAACAGGGTGCGGGGAATGAGCAGTTCTTC,CASREQGAGNEQFF
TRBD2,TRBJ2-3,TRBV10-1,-,TGCGCCAGCAGTTCTAGCGGGGGGACCACAGATACGCAGTATTTT,CASSSSGGTTDTQYF
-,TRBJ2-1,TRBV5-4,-,TGTGCCAGCAGCCAGGGTAGGGGGGGGACCTACAATGAGCAGTTCTTC,CASSQGRGGTYNEQFF
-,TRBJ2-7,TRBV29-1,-,TGCAGCGTTGTTGGGGACGGAGAGGACGAGCAGTACTTC,CSVVGDGEDEQYF
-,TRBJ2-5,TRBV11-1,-,TGTGCCAGCAGCGAACGACAGTATCAAGAGACCCAGTACTTC,CASSERQYQETQYF
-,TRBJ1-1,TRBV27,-,TGTGCCAGCGGATCCCTCCTGGGTAACACTGAAGCTTTCTTT,CASGSLLGNTEAFF
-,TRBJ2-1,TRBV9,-,TGTGCCAGCAGCGTAGGAGGGTCGAGCTCCTACAATGAGCAGTTCTTC,CASSVGGSSSYNEQFF
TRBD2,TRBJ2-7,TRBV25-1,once,TGTGCCAGCAGTGACCTAGCGGTCTACGAGCAGTACTTC,CASSDLAVYEQYF
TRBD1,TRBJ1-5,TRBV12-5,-,TGTGCTAGTGGTCCGGACAGGGAGGTTTGTCAGCCCCAGCATTTT,CASGPDREVCQPQHF
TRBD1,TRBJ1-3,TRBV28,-,TGTGCCAGCAGTTTCGACAGGGACTCTGGAAACACCATATATTTT,CASSFDRDSGNTIYF
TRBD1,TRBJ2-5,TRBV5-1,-,TGCGCCAGCAGCTTGAGGGGACAGGGGGTTCAAGAGACCCAGTACTTC,CASSLRGQGVQETQYF
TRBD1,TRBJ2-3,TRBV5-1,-,TGCGCCAGCAGCTTGGGACAGGGGGCGGTTGATACGCAGTATTTT,CASSLGQGAVDTQYF
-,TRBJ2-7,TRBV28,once,TGTGCCAGCAGTGCATCCGGGACCGTTTCCTACGAGCAGTACTTC,CASSASGTVSYEQYF
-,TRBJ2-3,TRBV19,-,TGTGCCAGTAGTATCGACCGGTCCACTAGCACAGATACGCAGTATTTT,CASSIDRSTSTDTQYF
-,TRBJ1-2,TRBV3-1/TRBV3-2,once,TGTGCCAGCAGCCAAGTAGGATATGGCTACACCTTC,CASSQVGYGYTF
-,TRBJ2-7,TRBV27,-,TGTGCCAGCAGTTTATCGAGATACCACGAGCAGTACTTC,CASSLSRYHEQYF
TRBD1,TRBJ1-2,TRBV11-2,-,TGTGCCAGCAGCTGGGACAGGGGGTCCGGCGCTCATGGCTACACCTTC,CASSWDRGSGAHGYTF
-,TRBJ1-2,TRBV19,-,TGTGCCAGCGCTGCCTGGGGCTATGGCTACACCTTC,CASAAWGYGYTF